This T cell receptor (beta chain) was documented in a study of blood T cell repertoires in COVID-19. The repertoire was sequenced with immunoSEQ multiplex PCR; TCRdb's copy has only in-frame clones and lacks some. The sample gives about 350,000 clones, 87% of which show up once; about 6% is in the top ten. J was trimmed by 3 bases and V by 3 bases; bases with no gene match: 15. Germline V gene lookup returns CDR1 DFQATT and CDR2 SNEGSKA (reference sequence). CDR3 length equals 17 residues. This sequence originates from a woman between 45 and 65 years old with COVID-19, enrolled during active disease. The chain links TRBV20-1 to TRBJ2-7, with 9 bases lining up with TRBD2. Sequenced sample: peripheral blood. CDR3 amino acids: CSASSGAASGIYYEQYF. CDR3 coding DNA: TGCAGTGCTAGTAGTGGGGCCGCTAGCGGGATTTACTACGAGCAGTACTTC.